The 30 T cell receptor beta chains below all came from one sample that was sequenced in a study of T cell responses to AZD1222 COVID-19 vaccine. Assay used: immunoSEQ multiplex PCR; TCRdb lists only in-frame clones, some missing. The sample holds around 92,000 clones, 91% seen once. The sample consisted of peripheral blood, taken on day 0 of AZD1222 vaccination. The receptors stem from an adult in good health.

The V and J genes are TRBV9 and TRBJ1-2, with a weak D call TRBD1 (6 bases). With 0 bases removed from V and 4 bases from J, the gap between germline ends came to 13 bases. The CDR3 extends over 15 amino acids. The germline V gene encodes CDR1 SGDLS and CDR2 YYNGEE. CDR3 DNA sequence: TGTGCCAGCAGCGTAGAGGACTGGACAGCCTATGGCTACACCTTC. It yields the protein CASSVEDWTAYGYTF.

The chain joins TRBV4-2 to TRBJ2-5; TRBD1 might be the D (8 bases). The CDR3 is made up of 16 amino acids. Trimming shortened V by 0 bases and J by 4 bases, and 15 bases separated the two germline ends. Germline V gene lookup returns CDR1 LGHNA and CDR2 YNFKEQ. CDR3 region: CASSQEPTGGGETQYF. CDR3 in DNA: TGTGCCAGCAGCCAAGAACCTACAGGGGGGGGAGAGACCCAGTACTTC.

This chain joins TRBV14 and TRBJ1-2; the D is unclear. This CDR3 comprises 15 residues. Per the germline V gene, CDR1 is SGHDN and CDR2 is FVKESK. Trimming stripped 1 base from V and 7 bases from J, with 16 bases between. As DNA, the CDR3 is TGTGCCAGCAGCCAAGGACGAAGGGCGTTGGGTGGCTACACCTTC. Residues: CASSQGRRALGGYTF.

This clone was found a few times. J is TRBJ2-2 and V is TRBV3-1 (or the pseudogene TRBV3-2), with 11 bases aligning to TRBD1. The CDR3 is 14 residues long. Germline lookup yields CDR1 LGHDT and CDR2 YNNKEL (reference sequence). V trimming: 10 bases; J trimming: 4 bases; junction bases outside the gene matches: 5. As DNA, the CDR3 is TGTGCCACCGGGGACAGGGGGGGCACCGGGGAGCTGTTTTTT. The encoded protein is CATGDRGGTGELFF.

DNA of the CDR3: TGTGCCAGCAGTCCGGGAACTTTCAACACCATATATTTT. This gives the protein CASSPGTFNTIYF. The chain employs TRBV12-3 or TRBV12-4 and TRBJ1-3; D ambiguous. This CDR3 is built from 13 residues. V shed 5 bases and J shed 7 bases, with 12 bases lying between them.

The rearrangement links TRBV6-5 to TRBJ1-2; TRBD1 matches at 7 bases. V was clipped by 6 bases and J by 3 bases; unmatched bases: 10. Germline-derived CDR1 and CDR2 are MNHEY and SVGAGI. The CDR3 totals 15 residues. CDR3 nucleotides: TGTGCCAGCAGGCGAACCGCAGGGGGGGACTATGGCTACACCTTC. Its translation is CASRRTAGGDYGYTF.

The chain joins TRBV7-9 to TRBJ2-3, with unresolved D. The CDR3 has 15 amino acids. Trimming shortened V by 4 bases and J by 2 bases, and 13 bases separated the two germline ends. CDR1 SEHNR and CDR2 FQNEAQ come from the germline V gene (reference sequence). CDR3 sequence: CASSSRTFYTDTQYF. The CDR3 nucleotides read TGTGCCAGCAGCTCGCGGACCTTTTACACAGATACGCAGTATTTT. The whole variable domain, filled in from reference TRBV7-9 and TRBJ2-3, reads DTGVSQNPRHKITKRGQNVTFRCDPISEHNRLYWYRQTLGQGPEFLTYFQNEAQLEKSRLLSDRFSAERPKGSFSTLEIQRTEQGDSAMYLCASSSRTFYTDTQYFGPGTRLTVL.

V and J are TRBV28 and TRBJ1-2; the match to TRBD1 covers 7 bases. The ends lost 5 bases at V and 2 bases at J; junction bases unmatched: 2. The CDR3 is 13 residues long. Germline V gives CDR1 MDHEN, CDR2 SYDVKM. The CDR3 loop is CASSLTGNYGYTF. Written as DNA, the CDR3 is TGTGCCAGCAGTCTGACAGGGAACTATGGCTACACCTTC.

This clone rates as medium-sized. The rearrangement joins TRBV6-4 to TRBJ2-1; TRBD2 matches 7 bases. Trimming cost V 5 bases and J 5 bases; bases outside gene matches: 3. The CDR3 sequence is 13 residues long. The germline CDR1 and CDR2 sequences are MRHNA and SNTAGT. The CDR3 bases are TGTGCCAGCAGTCCCGGGACTAACAATGAGCAGTTCTTC. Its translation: CASSPGTNNEQFF.

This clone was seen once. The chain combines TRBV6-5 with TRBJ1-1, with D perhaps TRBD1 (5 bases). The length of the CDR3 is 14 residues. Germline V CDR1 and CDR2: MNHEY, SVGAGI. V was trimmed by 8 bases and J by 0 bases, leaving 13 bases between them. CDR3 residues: CASGGRMMNTEAFF. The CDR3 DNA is TGTGCCAGCGGGGGACGGATGATGAACACTGAAGCTTTCTTT.

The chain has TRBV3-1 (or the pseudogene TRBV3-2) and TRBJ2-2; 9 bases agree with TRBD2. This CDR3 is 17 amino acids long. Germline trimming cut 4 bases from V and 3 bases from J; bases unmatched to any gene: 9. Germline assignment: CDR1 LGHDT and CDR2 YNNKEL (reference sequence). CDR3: CASSLSRGGADTGELFF. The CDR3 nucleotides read TGTGCCAGCAGCCTAAGCCGCGGGGGGGCGGACACCGGGGAGCTGTTTTTT.

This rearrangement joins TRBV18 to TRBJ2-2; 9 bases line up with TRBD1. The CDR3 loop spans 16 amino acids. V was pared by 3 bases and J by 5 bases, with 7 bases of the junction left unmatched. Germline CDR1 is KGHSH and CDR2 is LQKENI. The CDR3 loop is CASSPLGQGRTGELFF. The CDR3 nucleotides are TGTGCCAGCTCACCTCTGGGACAGGGAAGGACCGGGGAGCTGTTTTTT. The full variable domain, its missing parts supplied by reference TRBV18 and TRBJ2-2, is NAGVMQNPRHLVRRRGQEARLRCSPMKGHSHVYWYRQLPEEGLKFMVYLQKENIIDESGMPKERFSAEFPKEGPSILRIQQVVRGDSAAYFCASSPLGQGRTGELFFGEGSRLTVL.

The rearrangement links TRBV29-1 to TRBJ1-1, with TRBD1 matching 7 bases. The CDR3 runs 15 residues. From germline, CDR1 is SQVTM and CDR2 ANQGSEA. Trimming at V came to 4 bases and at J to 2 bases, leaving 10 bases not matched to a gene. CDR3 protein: CSVGRGQLYNTEAFF. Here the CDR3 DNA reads TGCAGCGTTGGGAGGGGACAGCTTTATAACACTGAAGCTTTCTTT.

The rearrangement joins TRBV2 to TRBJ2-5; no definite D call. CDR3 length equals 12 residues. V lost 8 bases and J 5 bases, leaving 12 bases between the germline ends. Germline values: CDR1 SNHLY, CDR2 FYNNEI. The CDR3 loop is CASSTTAETQYF. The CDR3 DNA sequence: TGTGCCAGCTCCACTACGGCGGAGACCCAGTACTTC.

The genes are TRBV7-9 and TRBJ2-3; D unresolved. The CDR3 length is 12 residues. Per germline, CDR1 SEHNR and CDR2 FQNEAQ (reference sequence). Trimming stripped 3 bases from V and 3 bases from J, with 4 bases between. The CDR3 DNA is TGTGCCAGCAGCTTCGGGACAGATACGCAGTATTTT. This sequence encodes CASSFGTDTQYF.

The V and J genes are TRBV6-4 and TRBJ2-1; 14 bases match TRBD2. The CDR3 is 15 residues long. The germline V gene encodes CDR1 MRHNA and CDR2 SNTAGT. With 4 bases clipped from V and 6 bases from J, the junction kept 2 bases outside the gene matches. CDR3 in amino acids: CASSAGTSGSNEQFF. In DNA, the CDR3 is TGTGCCAGCAGTGCCGGGACTAGCGGGAGCAATGAGCAGTTCTTC.

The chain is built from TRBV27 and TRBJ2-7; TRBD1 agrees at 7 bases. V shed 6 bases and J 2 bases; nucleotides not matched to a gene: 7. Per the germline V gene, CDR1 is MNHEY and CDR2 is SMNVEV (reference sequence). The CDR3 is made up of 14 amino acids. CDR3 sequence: CASRRTGQAYEQYF. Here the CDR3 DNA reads TGTGCCAGCAGGCGGACAGGCCAGGCCTACGAGCAGTACTTC.

CDR3 residues: CASSWTITDTQYF. CDR3 DNA: TGTGCCAGCAGTTGGACTATCACAGATACGCAGTATTTT. This chain connects TRBV7-2 to TRBJ2-3; tentative D call: TRBD2 (6 bases). V was shortened by 6 bases and J by 2 bases, with 9 bases between the two germline ends. The CDR3 covers 13 residues. Per germline, CDR1 SGHTA and CDR2 FQGNSA.

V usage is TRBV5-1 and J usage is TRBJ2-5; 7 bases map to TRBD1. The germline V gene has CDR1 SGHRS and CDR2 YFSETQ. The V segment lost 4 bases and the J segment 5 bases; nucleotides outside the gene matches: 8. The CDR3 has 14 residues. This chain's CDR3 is CASSDYRGPETQYF. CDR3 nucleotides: TGCGCCAGCAGCGATTACAGGGGCCCGGAGACCCAGTACTTC.

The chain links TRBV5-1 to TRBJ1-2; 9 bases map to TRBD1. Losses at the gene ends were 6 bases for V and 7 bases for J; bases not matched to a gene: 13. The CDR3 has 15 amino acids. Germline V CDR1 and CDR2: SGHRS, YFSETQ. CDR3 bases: TGCGCCAGCATGTCGAGGACAGGGGCCTGGCCTGGCTACACCTTC. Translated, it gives CASMSRTGAWPGYTF.

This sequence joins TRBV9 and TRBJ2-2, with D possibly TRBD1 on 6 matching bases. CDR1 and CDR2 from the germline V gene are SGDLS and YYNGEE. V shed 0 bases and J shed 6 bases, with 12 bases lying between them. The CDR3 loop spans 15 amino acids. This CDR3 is CASSVVVQGAGELFF. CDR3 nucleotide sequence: TGTGCCAGCAGCGTAGTGGTACAGGGCGCCGGGGAGCTGTTTTTT.

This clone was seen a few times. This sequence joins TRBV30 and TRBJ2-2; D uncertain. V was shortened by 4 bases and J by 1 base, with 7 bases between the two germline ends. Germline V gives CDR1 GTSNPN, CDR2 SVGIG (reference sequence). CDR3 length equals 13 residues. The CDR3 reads CAWTPGNTGELFF. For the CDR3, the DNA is TGTGCCTGGACCCCAGGGAACACCGGGGAGCTGTTTTTT.

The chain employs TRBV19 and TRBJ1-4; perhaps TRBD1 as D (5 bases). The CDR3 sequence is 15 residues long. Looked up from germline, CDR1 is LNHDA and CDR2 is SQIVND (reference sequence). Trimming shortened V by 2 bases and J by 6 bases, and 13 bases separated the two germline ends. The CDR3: CASSIRGAGDEKLFF. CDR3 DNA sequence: TGTGCCAGTAGTATAAGAGGGGCAGGCGATGAAAAACTGTTTTTT.

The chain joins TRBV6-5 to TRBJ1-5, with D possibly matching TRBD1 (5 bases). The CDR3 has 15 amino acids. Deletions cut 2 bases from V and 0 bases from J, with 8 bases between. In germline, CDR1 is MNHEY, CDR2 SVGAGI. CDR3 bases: TGTGCCAGCAGTTACAGGGGCGATAGCAATCAGCCCCAGCATTTT. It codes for CASSYRGDSNQPQHF.

The CDR3 sequence: CASRRQGRGNEKLFF. CDR3 bases: TGTGCCAGCAGGAGGCAGGGAAGGGGTAATGAAAAACTGTTTTTT. The chain combines TRBV6-5 with TRBJ1-4; possible D gene TRBD1, 5 bases. CDR3 length: 15 residues. Germline CDR1 is MNHEY and CDR2 is SVGAGI. With 6 bases removed from V and 4 bases from J, the gap between germline ends came to 15 bases.

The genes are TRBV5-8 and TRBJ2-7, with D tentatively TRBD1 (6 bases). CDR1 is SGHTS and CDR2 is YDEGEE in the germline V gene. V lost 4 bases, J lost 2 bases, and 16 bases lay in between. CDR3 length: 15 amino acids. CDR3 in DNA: TGTGCCAGCAGCCCCACGGACAGTGCCACCTACGAGCAGTACTTC. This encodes CASSPTDSATYEQYF.

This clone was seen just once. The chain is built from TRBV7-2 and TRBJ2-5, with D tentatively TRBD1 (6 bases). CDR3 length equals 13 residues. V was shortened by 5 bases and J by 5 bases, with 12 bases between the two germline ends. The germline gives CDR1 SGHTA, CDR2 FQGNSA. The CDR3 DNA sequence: TGTGCCAGCAGCCCTACAGGGCGGGAGACCCAGTACTTC. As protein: CASSPTGRETQYF.

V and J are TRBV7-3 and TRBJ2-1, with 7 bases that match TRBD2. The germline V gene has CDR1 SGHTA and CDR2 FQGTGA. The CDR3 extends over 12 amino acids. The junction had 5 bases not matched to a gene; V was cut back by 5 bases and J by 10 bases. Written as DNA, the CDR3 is TGTGCCAGCAGCGTCCAGCGGGGAGAGCAGTTCTTC. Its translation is CASSVQRGEQFF.

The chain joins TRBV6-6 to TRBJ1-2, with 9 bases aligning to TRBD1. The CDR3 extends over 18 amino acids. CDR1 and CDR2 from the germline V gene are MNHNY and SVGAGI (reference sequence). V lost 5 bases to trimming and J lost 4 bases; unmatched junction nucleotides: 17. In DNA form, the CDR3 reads TGTGCCAGCAGTCGGATGGGGGGTACAGGGGGCGAAAGCTATGGCTACACCTTC. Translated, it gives CASSRMGGTGGESYGYTF.

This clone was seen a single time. This CDR3 is CASSSTGGNTGELFF. The CDR3 coding sequence is TGTGCCAGCAGCTCCACAGGGGGCAACACCGGGGAGCTGTTTTTT. V gene TRBV5-5 combines with J gene TRBJ2-2; TRBD1 matches 9 bases. This CDR3 has 15 residues. V lost 3 bases, J lost 2 bases, and 2 bases stayed unmatched. The germline gives CDR1 SGHKS, CDR2 YYEKEE (reference sequence).